A selection of T cell receptor beta chains follows, all from one sample in a study of T cell responses to AZD1222 COVID-19 vaccine. TCRdb's copy holds only in-frame clones and misses some; the assay was immunoSEQ multiplex PCR. Of a few hundred thousand clones listed, over 90% are singletons. The sample in question was peripheral blood, obtained on day 0 of AZD1222 vaccination. Receptors were obtained from an adult in good health. CDR3s include the opening cysteine and the closing phenylalanine or tryptophan. Size values are once, few and many counts, or a class for expanded clones, and some rows have none.

TRBJ2-4	16	TRBV7-9	NA	CASSLGMYSDGKIQYF
TRBJ1-4	13	TRBV29-1	NA	CSRGPVENEKLFF
TRBJ1-4	14	TRBV6-5	NA	CASSQTGGSEKLFF
TRBJ1-6	15	TRBV6-2/TRBV6-3	NA	CASSYTQGANSPLHF
TRBJ1-3	14	TRBV13	NA	CASSWRAEGNTIYF
TRBJ1-6	13	TRBV10-3	NA	CAISGPYNSPLHF
TRBJ2-5	14	TRBV2	NA	CASSASSGQETQYF
TRBJ2-7	15	TRBV5-4	NA	CASSLTGGASYEQYF
TRBJ1-1	11	TRBV30	NA	CAWSKNTEAFF
TRBJ1-1	17	TRBV4-2	NA	CASSQPFPGQGNTEAFF
TRBJ1-2	14	TRBV7-2	NA	CASSLGGQGTGYTF
TRBJ1-5	15	TRBV28	NA	CASSFPGRTVGPQHF
TRBJ2-1	13	TRBV3-1/TRBV3-2	NA	CASSQDGREEQFF
TRBJ1-1	16	TRBV19	NA	CASSITGTGRNTEAFF
TRBJ2-1	13	TRBV9	once	CASSVGSANEQFF
TRBJ1-6	16	TRBV5-6	NA	CASSLGTGRSSSPLHF
TRBJ1-6	15	TRBV7-6	NA	CASSLELGASSPLHF
TRBJ2-7	16	TRBV4-3	NA	CASSQARTVDSYEQYF
TRBJ1-1	12	TRBV29-1	NA	CSVETANTEAFF
TRBJ2-7	14	TRBV20-1	NA	CSASASGTGTEQYF
TRBJ2-7	10	TRBV29-1	NA	CSVGGDEQYF
TRBJ2-3	18	TRBV19	NA	CASSIMGPREGMVNTQYF
TRBJ1-4	16	TRBV4-1	once	CASSRLGTGRNEKLFF
TRBJ1-3	15	TRBV2	NA	CATKSEASSGNTIYF
TRBJ2-1	18	TRBV18	NA	CASSLRDRASVAYNEQFF
TRBJ2-1	16	TRBV14	NA	CASSQAGTSSYNEQFF
TRBJ1-6	15	TRBV18	once	CASSPLDRVNSPLHF
TRBJ2-2	14	TRBV19	once	CASSARATTGELFF
TRBJ2-5	14	TRBV10-2	NA	CASRGLAVQETQYF
TRBJ1-2	12	TRBV29-1	NA	CSVSQGVYGYTF
TRBJ1-1	14	TRBV5-1	once	CASSSRDVNTEAFF
TRBJ2-1	16	TRBV29-1	NA	CSVEDQDPSSYNEQFF
TRBJ1-4	14	TRBV5-5	once	CASSLTGPREKLFF
TRBJ2-7	15	TRBV21-1	NA	CASRKRSWWFYEQYF
TRBJ2-3	15	TRBV7-9	NA	CASSPGAGRADTQYF
TRBJ1-3	18	TRBV2	NA	CASRPGTGVSNSGNTIYF
TRBJ2-5	15	TRBV3-1/TRBV3-2	NA	CASSFRDSRRETQYF
TRBJ2-7	15	TRBV28	NA	CASSRPGQGRDEQYF
TRBJ2-7	18	TRBV6-2/TRBV6-3	NA	CASSFPSGTSGKPYEQYF
TRBJ1-6	14	TRBV7-2	NA	CASSLVQGYSPLHF
TRBJ2-6	15	TRBV28	NA	CASSLWGAGANVLTF
TRBJ2-7	15	TRBV28	NA	CASRESGSLLYEQYF
TRBJ1-2	9	TRBV30	NA	CEGRDGYTF
TRBJ2-5	14	TRBV5-1	NA	CASSPRTGGETQYF
TRBJ1-4	17	TRBV19	NA	CASSPRKSGATNEKLFF
TRBJ2-3	13	TRBV2	NA	CASTPATRDTQYF
TRBJ2-3	15	TRBV5-1	NA	CASSLVQGMADTQYF
TRBJ1-4	15	TRBV5-1	NA	CASSGASGTAKELFF